The 32 T cell receptor beta chains below come from one sample, sequenced in a study of blood T cell repertoires in COVID-19. The protocol was immunoSEQ multiplex PCR, while the TCRdb copy is restricted to in-frame clones and leaves out a portion. The sample holds tens of thousands of clones; roughly nine tenths are singletons and the top ten take roughly 1.6%. The sequencing sample was made of peripheral blood. Receptor source: a man in his sixties with acute or convalescent COVID-19.

The chain recombines TRBV28 with TRBJ1-2; D call uncertain. V was cut by 3 bases and J by 0 bases, with 8 bases left in between. The CDR3 loop spans 14 amino acids. Germline CDR1 is MDHEN and CDR2 is SYDVKM. CDR3 amino acids: CASSFGSANYGYTF. The CDR3 bases are TGTGCCAGCAGTTTCGGCAGCGCTAACTATGGCTACACCTTC.

V usage is TRBV19 and J usage is TRBJ1-5; 10 bases line up with TRBD1. With 4 bases clipped from V and 0 bases from J, the junction kept 9 bases outside the gene matches. This CDR3 comprises 18 residues. The germline gives CDR1 LNHDA, CDR2 SQIVND (reference sequence). DNA of the CDR3: TGTGCCAGTAGTAAGGGGACAGGGGAACATTTTAGCAATCAGCCCCAGCATTTT. This gives the protein CASSKGTGEHFSNQPQHF.

This clone was detected only a few times. This chain joins TRBV9 and TRBJ1-6; 7 bases are a match to TRBD1. Losses at the gene ends were 8 bases for V and 6 bases for J; bases not matched to a gene: 11. CDR1 and CDR2 (germline): SGDLS, YYNGEE. The CDR3 is 15 amino acids. The CDR3: CARRDTGEGNSPLHF. CDR3 in DNA: TGTGCCAGACGGGACACAGGGGAAGGTAATTCACCCCTCCACTTT.

The genes are TRBV5-1 and TRBJ2-7; 8 nucleotides match TRBD1. CDR1 is SGHRS, CDR2 YFSETQ, per germline. Trimming cost V 0 bases and J 8 bases; bases outside gene matches: 7. CDR3 length: 14 amino acids. The CDR3 is CASSLEDRAPKQYF. The CDR3 nucleotides are TGCGCCAGCAGCTTGGAGGACAGGGCTCCCAAGCAGTACTTC.

This clone was observed once. This sequence joins TRBV6-5 and TRBJ1-6; TRBD1 matches at 7 bases. The ends lost 9 bases at V and 11 bases at J; junction bases unmatched: 10. This CDR3 contains 13 residues. Germline assignment: CDR1 MNHEY and CDR2 SVGAGI. CDR3 protein: CASRTGSLTPLHF. The CDR3 DNA reads as TGTGCCAGTAGGACAGGTAGTTTGACACCCCTCCACTTT.

V gene TRBV11-2 combines with J gene TRBJ1-2; D is undetermined. The germline CDR1 and CDR2 sequences are SGHAT and FQNNGV. This CDR3 comprises 12 residues. Trimming pared 2 bases from V and 8 bases from J, leaving 9 bases between. The CDR3 DNA follows: TGTGCCAGCAGCTTAACGGGGATCGGCTACACCTTC. Protein sequence: CASSLTGIGYTF.

This clone has only one observation. This sequence joins TRBV6-6 and TRBJ1-5; D possibly corresponds to TRBD1 (6 bases). The CDR3 totals 14 residues. Germline CDR1 reads MNHNY; CDR2 reads SVGAGI (reference sequence). The V end lost 5 bases, the J end lost 2 bases, and 10 bases lay between the germline ends. In nucleotides, the CDR3 is TGTGCCAGCAGTCCAGGGGCGGGCAATCAGCCCCAGCATTTT. Amino acids: CASSPGAGNQPQHF.

The V and J genes are TRBV21-1 and TRBJ1-1. TRBV21-1 is designated a pseudogene. The CDR3 spans 13 residues. CDR3 in DNA: TGTGCCAGCAGCAAAAATGTATCCACTGAAGCTTTCTTT. This gives the protein CASSKNVSTEAFF.

The rearrangement uses TRBV5-1 and TRBJ2-7; 8 positions agree with TRBD1. V trimming: 2 bases; J trimming: 7 bases; junction bases outside the gene matches: 8. Germline V gives CDR1 SGHRS, CDR2 YFSETQ. The CDR3 is made up of 14 amino acids. The CDR3 reads CASSFDGQGGEQYF. The CDR3 region has the DNA TGCGCCAGCAGCTTCGACGGACAGGGCGGTGAGCAGTACTTC.

The rearrangement links TRBV5-1 to TRBJ1-2; a weak D match, TRBD1 (6 bases). V was clipped by 6 bases and J by 5 bases, with 14 bases between them. Germline V lookup: CDR1 SGHRS, CDR2 YFSETQ. The CDR3 loop spans 13 amino acids. The CDR3 DNA sequence: TGCGCCAGCACACAGGGCGAAGGGTATGGCTACACCTTC. This gives the protein CASTQGEGYGYTF.

The gene calls are TRBV5-1 and TRBJ1-4; 9 positions match TRBD1. Germline V gene data show CDR1 as SGHRS and CDR2 as YFSETQ. V shed 0 bases and J 6 bases; nucleotides not matched to a gene: 3. This CDR3 is built from 15 residues. The CDR3 spells CASSLDGTGYEKLFF. In DNA form, the CDR3 reads TGCGCCAGCAGCTTGGACGGGACAGGGTATGAAAAACTGTTTTTT.

This clone was picked up a small number of times. The rearrangement links TRBV20-1 to TRBJ2-3, with TRBD2 as a possible D gene (6 bases). Germline V gene lookup returns CDR1 DFQATT and CDR2 SNEGSKA (reference sequence). The germline V and J ends were trimmed by 3 bases and 12 bases, with 16 bases remaining between them. This CDR3 has 12 residues. CDR3 region: CSASEEPGLQYF. CDR3 bases: TGCAGTGCTAGTGAAGAACCGGGACTCCAGTATTTT.

The CDR3 DNA follows: TGTGCCAGCAGTTCAGGGGAGCAGCTAGGCACAGATACGCAGTATTTT. Protein sequence: CASSSGEQLGTDTQYF. The rearrangement links TRBV6-5 to TRBJ2-3, with D possibly matching TRBD1 (6 bases). Germline V gives CDR1 MNHEY, CDR2 SVGAGI. V was shortened by 4 bases and J by 1 base, with 15 bases between the two germline ends. There are 16 residues in the CDR3.

This chain uses TRBV19 with TRBJ1-1; 7 nucleotides agree with TRBD1. This CDR3 has 15 residues. Germline V lookup: CDR1 LNHDA, CDR2 SQIVND (reference sequence). Unmatched junction bases numbered 10, after V lost 4 bases and J lost 5 bases. For the CDR3, the DNA is TGTGCCAGTAGTAGCCCTGGACAGGCGAGGACTGAAGCTTTCTTT. It yields the protein CASSSPGQARTEAFF.

V and J are TRBV5-4 and TRBJ1-2; 9 bases are a match to TRBD1. J gave up 3 bases and V 6 bases, and 6 bases lay outside the gene matches. Per germline, CDR1 SGHNT and CDR2 YYREEE (reference sequence). There are 14 residues in the CDR3. This chain's CDR3 is CASTRGDRDYGYTF. DNA of the CDR3: TGTGCCAGCACCCGAGGGGACAGGGACTATGGCTACACCTTC.

V and J are TRBV12-5 and TRBJ1-4; D possibly corresponds to TRBD1 (6 bases). Trimming took off 0 bases at V and 7 bases at J, with 12 bases between the two ends. Germline V gene lookup returns CDR1 LGHNT and CDR2 FRNRAP. This CDR3 spans 15 amino acids. The CDR3 loop is CASGLVLGAGEKLFF. CDR3 DNA sequence: TGTGCTAGTGGTTTGGTCTTGGGGGCGGGTGAAAAACTGTTTTTT. The variable domain in full, completed from reference TRBV12-5 and TRBJ1-4, reads DARVTQTPRHKVTEMGQEVTMRCQPILGHNTVFWYRQTMMQGLELLAYFRNRAPLDDSGMPKDRFSAEMPDATLATLKIQPSEPRDSAVYFCASGLVLGAGEKLFFGSGTQLSVL.

The J gene is TRBJ1-2, the V gene TRBV4-1, with 10 bases lining up with TRBD1. J gave up 3 bases and V 1 base, and 5 bases lay outside the gene matches. Per germline, CDR1 MGHRA and CDR2 YSYEKL. The CDR3 is 16 residues long. This CDR3 reads CASSQAAGQGDYGYTF. DNA of the CDR3: TGCGCCAGCAGCCAAGCGGCAGGACAGGGGGACTATGGCTACACCTTC.

The V call is TRBV10-2, the J call TRBJ1-3, with 8 nucleotides matching TRBD1. Unmatched junction bases numbered 12, after V lost 7 bases and J lost 1 base. Germline V gives CDR1 WSHSY, CDR2 SAAADI. CDR3 length equals 17 residues. The CDR3 DNA reads as TGCGCCAGCATGGGACAGGACAACTTCTTATCTGGAAACACCATATATTTT. It codes for CASMGQDNFLSGNTIYF.

The chain links TRBV5-6 to TRBJ2-7; TRBD1 matches 7 bases. The ends lost 4 bases at V and 6 bases at J; junction bases unmatched: 13. This CDR3 spans 15 amino acids. Germline assignment: CDR1 SGHDT and CDR2 YYEEEE. The CDR3 region has the DNA TGTGCCAGCAGCCGACCCGGGACAGCCGTACCCGAGCAGTACTTC. It specifies CASSRPGTAVPEQYF.

The chain employs TRBV11-2 and TRBJ2-1; D may be TRBD1 (5 bases). CDR3 length: 12 amino acids. Trimming removed 7 bases from V and 7 bases from J, with 11 bases in between. Germline V gene data show CDR1 as SGHAT and CDR2 as FQNNGV. DNA for the CDR3: TGTGCCAGCATAGGGGCTAGGAATGAGCAGTTCTTC. It translates to CASIGARNEQFF. Complete variable domain (other parts from reference TRBV11-2 and TRBJ2-1): EAGVAQSPRYKIIEKRQSVAFWCNPISGHATLYWYQQILGQGPKLLIQFQNNGVVDDSQLPKDRFSAERLKGVDSTLKIQPAKLEDSAVYLCASIGARNEQFFGPGTRLTVL.

This rearrangement joins TRBV3-1 (or the pseudogene TRBV3-2) to TRBJ2-7; TRBD1 matches at 8 bases. CDR1 LGHDT and CDR2 YNNKEL come from the germline V gene (reference sequence). J lost 6 bases, V lost 0 bases, and 7 bases had no gene match. The CDR3 extends over 15 amino acids. DNA for the CDR3: TGTGCCAGCAGCCAAGAGGTCGGACAGGGTCGCGAGCAGTACTTC. This codes for CASSQEVGQGREQYF.

V gene TRBV18 combines with J gene TRBJ2-1; D remains ambiguous. CDR3 length: 11 amino acids. Germline V gene data show CDR1 as KGHSH and CDR2 as LQKENI. Trimming cost V 3 bases and J 9 bases, with 6 bases left between them. The CDR3: CASSPSGEQFF. The CDR3, as DNA: TGTGCCAGCTCACCGTCGGGTGAGCAGTTCTTC.

This clone appeared once. V usage is TRBV5-1 and J usage is TRBJ2-6; D unclear. V lost 4 bases, J lost 4 bases, and 12 bases lay in between. The CDR3 runs 15 residues. The germline CDR1 and CDR2 sequences are SGHRS and YFSETQ. The CDR3 region is CASSTLLGGANVLTF. The CDR3 region has the DNA TGCGCCAGCAGCACGCTCCTCGGGGGGGCCAACGTCCTGACTTTC.

This rearrangement joins TRBV19 to TRBJ2-5; D perhaps matches TRBD1 (7 bases). The CDR3 loop spans 16 amino acids. With 4 bases removed from V and 5 bases from J, the gap between germline ends came to 20 bases. CDR1 and CDR2 from the germline V gene are LNHDA and SQIVND (reference sequence). The CDR3 spells CASSNRSPGGIETQYF. The CDR3 coding sequence is TGTGCCAGTAGTAATAGGTCGCCAGGGGGGATCGAGACCCAGTACTTC.

The chain links TRBV4-1 to TRBJ2-7; a possible D gene is TRBD1 (5 bases). This CDR3 has 14 amino acids. Trimming shortened V by 1 base and J by 1 base, and 8 bases separated the two germline ends. Germline values: CDR1 MGHRA, CDR2 YSYEKL. The CDR3: CASSQVDRSYEQYF. The CDR3 nucleotides are TGCGCCAGCAGCCAAGTCGACAGATCCTACGAGCAGTACTTC.

There are a few counts of this clone. The rearrangement uses TRBV30 and TRBJ1-5; 8 bases agree with TRBD1. Germline trimming cut 3 bases from V and 6 bases from J; bases unmatched to any gene: 7. CDR3 length equals 14 residues. In germline, CDR1 is GTSNPN, CDR2 SVGIG (reference sequence). The DNA for the CDR3 is TGTGCCTGGAGCGCGGGACAGGCGGGTCAGCCCCAGCATTTT. Translated: CAWSAGQAGQPQHF.

The table lists this clone with a few counts. The chain is built from TRBV21-1 and TRBJ1-1. TRBV21-1 has pseudogene status. This CDR3 has 16 amino acids. The DNA for the CDR3 is TGTGCCAGCAGCAAGAGGTCTCTGTTCATGAACACTGAAGCTTTCTTT. Translation gives CASSKRSLFMNTEAFF.

The CDR3 is CAIRPTDSGNTEAFF. The CDR3 DNA reads TGTGCCATCCGACCGACAGATTCGGGGAACACTGAAGCTTTCTTT. The chain is built from TRBV10-3 and TRBJ1-1, with D tentatively TRBD1 (5 bases). Trimming cost V 8 bases and J 1 base, with 17 bases left between them. Germline V CDR1 and CDR2: ENHRY, SYGVKD. The CDR3 runs to 15 residues.

This chain joins TRBV6-6 and TRBJ2-1, with 9 bases fitting TRBD1. Germline V CDR1 and CDR2: MNHNY, SVGAGI (reference sequence). The CDR3 covers 15 residues. Trimming at V came to 4 bases and at J to 9 bases, leaving 10 bases not matched to a gene. The CDR3 is CASSFVTGGFGEQFF. Written as DNA, the CDR3 is TGTGCCAGCAGTTTCGTGACAGGGGGATTCGGTGAGCAGTTCTTC.

The V call is TRBV15, the J call TRBJ1-2; no firm D call. V was shortened by 1 base and J by 4 bases, with 13 bases between the two germline ends. Germline V lookup: CDR1 LNHNV, CDR2 YYDKDF (reference sequence). The CDR3 has 15 amino acids. CDR3 DNA sequence: TGTGCCACCAGCAGAGGAGCGAGATCACCCTATGGCTACACCTTC. It codes for CATSRGARSPYGYTF.

This rearrangement joins TRBV11-2 to TRBJ2-4; tentative D call: TRBD2 (5 bases). Germline V gene lookup returns CDR1 SGHAT and CDR2 FQNNGV. The CDR3 totals 14 residues. V lost 6 bases and J 8 bases, leaving 17 bases between the germline ends. DNA for the CDR3: TGTGCCAGCAGTCCAGGAGGTGCTCTACACATTCAGTACTTC. Its translation is CASSPGGALHIQYF.

The chain couples TRBV6-6 to TRBJ1-5, with 7 bases aligning to TRBD1. V lost 4 bases, J lost 3 bases, and 6 bases stayed unmatched. The germline gives CDR1 MNHNY, CDR2 SVGAGI (reference sequence). The CDR3 length is 15 residues. Here the CDR3 DNA reads TGTGCCAGCAGTTTAACAGGGGTGGACAATCAGCCCCAGCATTTT. Translation gives CASSLTGVDNQPQHF.